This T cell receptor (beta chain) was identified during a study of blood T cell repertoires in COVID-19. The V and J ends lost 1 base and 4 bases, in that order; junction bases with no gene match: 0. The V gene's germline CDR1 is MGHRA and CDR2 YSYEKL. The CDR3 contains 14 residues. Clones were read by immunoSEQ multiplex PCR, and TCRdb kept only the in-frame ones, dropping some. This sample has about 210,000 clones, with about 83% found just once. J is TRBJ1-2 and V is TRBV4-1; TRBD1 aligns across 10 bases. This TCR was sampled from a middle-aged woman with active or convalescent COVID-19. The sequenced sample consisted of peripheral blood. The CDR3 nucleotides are TGCGCCAGCAGCCAAGGGACAGGGGGCTATGGCTACACCTTC. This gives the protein CASSQGTGGYGYTF.